This TCR beta chain was retrieved from a study of vaccination and CD4 T cells after COVID-19. Study overall: Post-COVID draws came a median roughly 97 days after diagnosis (range 35 to 161).

Sequenced with the Oncomine TCR Beta short-read assay was DNA taken from cultured CD4+ T cells. Once CD4+ T cells had been cultured, genomic DNA was extracted from them. TCRdb re-analysed the PCR reads in MiXCR, keeping a single row per CDR3 protein. The sample carries about 11,000 distinct CDR3 sequences, about 30% recorded once. Comment on this clonotype: The antigen remains unidentified.

V gave up 5 bases and J gave up 0 bases, with 8 bases separating them. The CDR3 is 14 amino acids. CDR1 and CDR2 from the germline V gene are MDHEN and SYDVKM. Treatment denoted: approximately nine-day PBMC culture with coronavirus spike peptide pools or control peptides (ViraFEST assay). Gathered ahead of the COVID-19 pandemic (2011-2018) were the CD4+ T cells of the unexposed donor. The chain employs TRBV28 and TRBJ1-5; possible D gene TRBD1, 5 bases. Sequenced: CD4+ T cells from blood, cultured in vitro. The source is a human donor in good health. The CDR3 loop is CASSAGHSNQPQHF. The CDR3 bases are TGTGCCAGCAGTGCCGGACATAGCAATCAGCCCCAGCATTTT.